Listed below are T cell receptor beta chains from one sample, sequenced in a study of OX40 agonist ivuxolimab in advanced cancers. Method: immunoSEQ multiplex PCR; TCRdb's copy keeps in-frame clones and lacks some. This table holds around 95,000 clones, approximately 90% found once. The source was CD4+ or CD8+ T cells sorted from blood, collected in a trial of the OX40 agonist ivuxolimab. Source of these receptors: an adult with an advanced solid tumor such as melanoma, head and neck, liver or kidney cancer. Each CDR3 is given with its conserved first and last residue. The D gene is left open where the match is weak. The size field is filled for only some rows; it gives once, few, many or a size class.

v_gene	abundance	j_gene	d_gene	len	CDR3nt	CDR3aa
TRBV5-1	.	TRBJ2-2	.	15	TGCGCCAGCAGCTTGTCGGTCGAGGTGACCGGGGAGCTGTTTTTT	CASSLSVEVTGELFF
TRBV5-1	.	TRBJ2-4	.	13	TGCGCCAGCTCCCCGGAGGCCAAAAACATTCAGTACTTC	CASSPEAKNIQYF
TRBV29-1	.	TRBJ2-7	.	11	TGCAGCGTTGGGCATGCCTACGAGCAGTACTTC	CSVGHAYEQYF
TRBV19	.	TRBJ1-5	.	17	TGTGCCAGTAGTATTATGGGGTCTCTCAATAGCAATCAGCCCCAGCATTTT	CASSIMGSLNSNQPQHF
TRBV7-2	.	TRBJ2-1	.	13	TGTGCCAGCAGTCCCATAGCGGTCAATGAGCAGTTCTTC	CASSPIAVNEQFF
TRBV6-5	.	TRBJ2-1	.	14	TGTGCCAGCAGGAGGACAGCGGGCGTCAATGAGCAGTTCTTC	CASRRTAGVNEQFF
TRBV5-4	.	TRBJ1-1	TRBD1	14	TGTGCCAGCAGCACTAGACAGGGTGGCACTGAAGCTTTCTTT	CASSTRQGGTEAFF
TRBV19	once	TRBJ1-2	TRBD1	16	TGTGCCAGTAGTTTGGGACAGGGGGCGTCTAACTATGGCTACACCTTC	CASSLGQGASNYGYTF
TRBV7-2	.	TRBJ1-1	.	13	TGTGCCAGCAGCTCCCTCGGGGGGACTGAAGCTTTCTTT	CASSSLGGTEAFF
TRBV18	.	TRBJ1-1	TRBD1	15	TGTGCCAGCTCTCGCAGGGGGGTTTCAACGCCTGAAGCTTTCTTT	CASSRRGVSTPEAFF
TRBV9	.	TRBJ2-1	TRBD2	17	TGTGCCAGCAGCGTAGGGCAGGGACTAGCGGGAGCGAATGAGCAGTTCTTC	CASSVGQGLAGANEQFF
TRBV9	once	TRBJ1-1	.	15	TGTGCCAGCAGCGTAGGGGTCAGCTTGAGCACTGAAGCTTTCTTT	CASSVGVSLSTEAFF
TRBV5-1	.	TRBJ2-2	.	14	TGCGCCAGCAGCTCCCCTACGGCGGCCGGGGAGCTGTTTTTT	CASSSPTAAGELFF
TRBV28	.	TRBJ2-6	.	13	TGTGCCAGCAGTTTCTCTGCGGCCAACGTCCTGACTTTC	CASSFSAANVLTF
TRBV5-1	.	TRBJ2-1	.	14	TGCGCCAGCAGTCCCACTGCGGGCTACAATGAGCAGTTCTTC	CASSPTAGYNEQFF
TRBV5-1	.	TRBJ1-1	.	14	TGCGCCAGCAGCTTGGGGGATCGGGTCACTGAAGCTTTCTTT	CASSLGDRVTEAFF
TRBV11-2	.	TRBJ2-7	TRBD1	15	TGTGCCAGCAGCTTAATAGGGACAGGGTCCTACGAGCAGTACTTC	CASSLIGTGSYEQYF
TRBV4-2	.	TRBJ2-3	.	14	TGTGCCAGCAGCCAAGATCCGGGCACAGATACGCAGTATTTT	CASSQDPGTDTQYF
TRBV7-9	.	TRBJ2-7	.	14	TGTGCCAGCAGCTTAATTCGCAATTCCTACGAGCAGTACTTC	CASSLIRNSYEQYF
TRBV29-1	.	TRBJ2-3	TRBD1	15	TGCAGCGTTGAAGTTCGGGACAGCCACACAGATACGCAGTATTTT	CSVEVRDSHTDTQYF
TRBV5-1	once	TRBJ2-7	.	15	TGCGCCAGCAGCCCCGACGGACAGTTTCTCTACGAGCAGTACTTC	CASSPDGQFLYEQYF
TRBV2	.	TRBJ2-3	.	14	TGTGCCAGCACGCGGACAAGCAGCACAGATACGCAGTATTTT	CASTRTSSTDTQYF